Presented here are 31 T cell receptor beta chains from one specimen sequenced in a study of T-cell reconstitution after alpha-beta-depleted transplantation in children. Unique molecular identifiers tagged the TCRbeta library. TCRdb used MiXCR to reprocess the PCR reads, holding one entry per CDR3 protein. The repertoire holds 490,000 or so distinct CDR3 sequences, with approximately 13% as singletons. Specimen: PBMCs from the stem cell graft donor, collected from the stem cell graft. Receptor source: a human donor who donated a stem cell graft to a child with combined immunodeficiency.

This chain uses TRBV7-6 with TRBJ2-3; 8 bases are shared with TRBD2. CDR1 is SGHVS, CDR2 FNYEAQ, per germline. V shed 3 bases, J shed 10 bases, and the junction held 9 bases outside the gene matches. CDR3 length: 14 residues. CDR3 in amino acids: CASSFRLAQGPQYF. The CDR3 DNA sequence: TGTGCCAGCAGCTTCCGACTAGCGCAGGGTCCGCAGTATTTT.

This clonotype has ten or more counts. This chain links TRBV15 with TRBJ2-7; D is unresolved. The germline V and J ends were trimmed by 0 bases and 7 bases, with 16 bases remaining between them. There are 15 residues in the CDR3. Germline V lookup: CDR1 LNHNV, CDR2 YYDKDF (reference sequence). This CDR3 reads CATSRDLAAPGEQYF. CDR3 nucleotides: TGTGCCACCAGCAGAGATCTGGCAGCCCCTGGGGAGCAGTACTTC.

This clonotype was counted at least ten times. The genes are TRBV20-1 and TRBJ2-1; 7 bases line up with TRBD2. The germline V gene has CDR1 DFQATT and CDR2 SNEGSKA (reference sequence). With V trimmed by 0 bases and J by 10 bases, 12 bases remained unmatched. CDR3 length: 15 amino acids. CDR3 nucleotides: TGCAGTGCTAGAGATCTGGCTAGCGGAGTGGAGGAGCAGTTCTTC. Residues: CSARDLASGVEEQFF.

This clonotype showed up just a few times. The gene calls are TRBV12-3 or TRBV12-4 and TRBJ2-3; D gene unclear. Trimming shortened V by 10 bases and J by 6 bases, and 11 bases separated the two germline ends. The CDR3 length is 11 residues. The CDR3 here is CATGPGDTQYF. DNA of the CDR3: TGTGCCACCGGACCTGGGGATACGCAGTATTTT.

This clonotype appeared a few times. The V gene is TRBV7-2, the J gene TRBJ2-5; the D gene is possibly TRBD1 (6 bases). Trimming removed 6 bases from V and 0 bases from J, with 11 bases in between. This CDR3 has 14 amino acids. CDR1 is SGHTA, CDR2 FQGNSA, per germline. DNA for the CDR3: TGTGCCAGCAGGGACAGAACCTACCAAGAGACCCAGTACTTC. Amino acids: CASRDRTYQETQYF.

The sample holds many counts of this clonotype. This chain connects TRBV12-3 or TRBV12-4 to TRBJ1-2, with 10 bases fitting TRBD1. The J segment lost 8 bases and the V segment lost 11 bases, leaving 8 bases of the junction unmatched. The CDR3 has 12 amino acids. CDR3 in DNA: TGTGCCGTAGGGACAGGGGCCGTCGGCTACACCTTC. This gives the protein CAVGTGAVGYTF.

There are a few counts of this clonotype. This rearrangement joins TRBV4-3 to TRBJ1-2; TRBD1 might be the D (6 bases). The germline gives CDR1 LGHNA, CDR2 YSLEER. The CDR3 is 17 residues long. Trimming removed 1 base at V and 8 bases at J, with 23 bases between. Here the CDR3 DNA reads TGCGCCAGCAGCCAAGGCCAGGGGATGCGAATGGAGGGGGGCTACACCTTC. Translation: CASSQGQGMRMEGGYTF.

This clonotype has more than one count but fewer than ten. Compared with germline, one end of the junction differs, possibly owing to a read error. The chain links TRBV15 to TRBJ2-1, with 7 bases identical to TRBD1. Germline V gives CDR1 LNHNV, CDR2 YYDKDF (reference sequence). This CDR3 spans 15 amino acids. The DNA for the CDR3 is TGTGCCACCAGCAGAGATCTGTGGGGACAGAGCAATCTGGTCTTC. Translated, it gives CATSRDLWGQSNLVF.

The chain couples TRBV28 to TRBJ2-5; possibly TRBD1 for D (5 bases). The length of the CDR3 is 15 residues. The germline V gene encodes CDR1 MDHEN and CDR2 SYDVKM. The ends were cut back, 4 bases at V and 5 bases at J, with 17 bases in the middle. CDR3 sequence: CASSSPNRAGETQYF. DNA for the CDR3: TGTGCCAGCAGTTCCCCCAACCGTGCAGGGGAGACCCAGTACTTC.

This clonotype was recorded many times. This sequence joins TRBV12-3 or TRBV12-4 and TRBJ1-3; D possibly corresponds to TRBD1 (6 bases). V dropped 5 bases and J dropped 4 bases, with 9 bases sitting between them. This CDR3 has 13 residues. CDR3 DNA sequence: TGTGCCAGCAGTCAGGGGCCAGGAAACACCATATATTTT. Protein product: CASSQGPGNTIYF.

This clonotype turned up a few times. J is TRBJ2-5 and V is TRBV15, with D possibly TRBD2 on 6 matching bases. V was pared by 3 bases and J by 5 bases, with 16 bases between. CDR3 length equals 15 residues. Germline lookup yields CDR1 LNHNV and CDR2 YYDKDF (reference sequence). The CDR3 coding sequence is TGTGCCACCAGCAGGGACCGGGGAGGAGAGGAGACCCAGTACTTC. Translating it yields CATSRDRGGEETQYF.

This sequence joins TRBV3-1 and TRBJ1-6; TRBD1 might be the D (5 bases). The CDR3 is 13 amino acids. Germline V gives CDR1 LGHDT, CDR2 YNNKEL (reference sequence). Trimming took 4 bases from V and 11 from J, leaving 12 bases between them. CDR3 residues: CASSLQGPTPLHF. The DNA for the CDR3 is TGTGCCAGCAGCCTCCAGGGCCCGACACCCCTCCACTTT.

The chain employs TRBV27 and TRBJ2-1, with TRBD2 identical over 9 bases. V shed 2 bases and J 12 bases; nucleotides not matched to a gene: 5. The CDR3 contains 13 residues. CDR1 MNHEY and CDR2 SMNVEV come from the germline V gene (reference sequence). CDR3 amino acids: CASSLAGGPRQFF. CDR3 nucleotides: TGTGCCAGCAGTTTAGCGGGAGGGCCACGGCAGTTCTTC.

At least ten counts were recorded for this clonotype. The J gene is TRBJ2-7, the V gene TRBV20-1, with 9 positions matching TRBD2. The trim removed 3 bases at V and 3 bases at J, leaving 9 bases unmatched. This CDR3 spans 15 amino acids. Germline V lookup: CDR1 DFQATT, CDR2 SNEGSKA (reference sequence). The CDR3 reads CSARAPAGGSYEQYF. The CDR3 region has the DNA TGCAGTGCTAGGGCTCCAGCGGGGGGAAGCTACGAGCAGTACTTC.

V and J are TRBV7-9 and TRBJ2-7; 8 bases line up with TRBD1. The CDR3 is 15 amino acids. Unmatched junction bases numbered 8, after V lost 5 bases and J lost 2 bases. Germline values: CDR1 SEHNR, CDR2 FQNEAQ (reference sequence). The DNA of the CDR3 is TGTGCCAGCAGCCCATCAGGACAGGGTACCTACGAGCAGTACTTC. Translated, it gives CASSPSGQGTYEQYF. The full variable domain, rest sourced from reference TRBV7-9 and TRBJ2-7, is DTGVSQNPRHKITKRGQNVTFRCDPISEHNRLYWYRQTLGQGPEFLTYFQNEAQLEKSRLLSDRFSAERPKGSFSTLEIQRTEQGDSAMYLCASSPSGQGTYEQYFGPGTRLTVT.

Many counts were recorded for this clonotype. The chain recombines TRBV7-9 with TRBJ2-3; D is ambiguous. V was pared by 6 bases and J by 2 bases, with 6 bases between. This CDR3 spans 12 amino acids. Looked up from germline, CDR1 is SEHNR and CDR2 is FQNEAQ (reference sequence). As DNA, the CDR3 is TGTGCCAGCAGTTCCACCACAGATACGCAGTATTTT. Protein sequence: CASSSTTDTQYF.

J is TRBJ2-4 and V is TRBV11-1, with no clear D. Germline V gene sequence: CDR1 SGHAT, CDR2 FQDESV (reference sequence). The CDR3 is 18 amino acids. Trimming shortened V by 0 bases and J by 0 bases, and 15 bases separated the two germline ends. Written as DNA, the CDR3 is TGTGCCAGCAGCTTAGCGTTGGAAACAGAGATAGCCAAAAACATTCAGTACTTC. It yields the protein CASSLALETEIAKNIQYF.

This clonotype occurred a few times. The gene calls are TRBV5-1 and TRBJ2-3; TRBD2 might be the D (6 bases). The germline V gene encodes CDR1 SGHRS and CDR2 YFSETQ. The CDR3 is 15 residues long. Deletions cut 6 bases from V and 1 base from J, with 15 bases between. CDR3 nucleotide sequence: TGCGCCAGCAATCCCACCGGGAGCGGCACAGATACGCAGTATTTT. Its protein is CASNPTGSGTDTQYF.

CDR3 nucleotide sequence: TGTGCCAGCAGTTACACAGGGGCCGGGACTGAAGCTTTCTTT. This gives the protein CASSYTGAGTEAFF. The chain has TRBV25-1 and TRBJ1-1, with 7 bases aligning to TRBD1. This CDR3 spans 14 amino acids. V trimming: 5 bases; J trimming: 5 bases; junction bases outside the gene matches: 8. In germline, CDR1 is MGHDK, CDR2 SYGVNS.

The chain joins TRBV20-1 to TRBJ2-6, with D uncertain. V dropped 3 bases and J dropped 1 base, with 4 bases sitting between them. CDR1 is DFQATT and CDR2 is SNEGSKA in the germline V gene (reference sequence). The CDR3 has 13 amino acids. The CDR3 loop is CSARLSGANVLTF. CDR3 DNA sequence: TGCAGTGCTAGGTTATCTGGGGCCAACGTCCTGACTTTC.

This clonotype was found a few times. J is TRBJ1-5 and V is TRBV6-2 or TRBV6-3; maybe TRBD1 (6 bases). The germline V gene has CDR1 MNHEY and CDR2 SVGEGT. Trimming removed 8 bases from V and 7 bases from J, with 15 bases in between. CDR3 length: 13 amino acids. The CDR3 is CASGLGQRQPQHF. The CDR3 DNA reads TGTGCCAGCGGACTGGGACAACGACAGCCCCAGCATTTT.

The chain joins TRBV11-3 to TRBJ1-6; D might be TRBD1 (5 bases). V was cut by 6 bases and J by 10 bases, with 22 bases left in between. Germline loops: CDR1 SGHNT, CDR2 YENEEA. The CDR3 contains 16 residues. The CDR3 DNA follows: TGTGCCAGCAGTTTACTCCGGGGGGACCCTTACTCACCCCTCCACTTT. Translated, it gives CASSLLRGDPYSPLHF.

This clonotype occurred many times. This chain uses TRBV9 with TRBJ2-1; TRBD2 aligns across 12 bases. The germline CDR1 and CDR2 sequences are SGDLS and YYNGEE. This CDR3 region has 19 residues. V dropped 0 bases and J dropped 6; count of bases not matched to a gene: 13. CDR3 sequence (DNA): TGTGCCAGCAGCGTAGATGAGACTAGCGGGAGCATGTGTATCAATGAGCAGTTCTTC. It specifies CASSVDETSGSMCINEQFF.

The chain is built from TRBV5-1 and TRBJ1-1; D gene uncertain. With 1 base removed from V and 5 bases from J, the gap between germline ends came to 6 bases. The germline CDR1 and CDR2 sequences are SGHRS and YFSETQ. The CDR3 is 12 amino acids. The CDR3 DNA sequence: TGCGCCAGCAGCTTGAGGAGTACTGAAGCTTTCTTT. Its translation is CASSLRSTEAFF.

The genes are TRBV9 and TRBJ2-2; 11 bases are a match to TRBD1. Germline V lookup: CDR1 SGDLS, CDR2 YYNGEE. After removal of 4 bases from V and 6 bases from J, the junction contained 5 bases not matched to a gene. This CDR3 has 15 amino acids. CDR3: CASSWTGGYSGELFF. CDR3 DNA: TGTGCCAGCAGCTGGACAGGGGGCTACTCCGGGGAGCTGTTTTTT. The full variable domain, with the rest looked up from reference TRBV9 and TRBJ2-2, is DSGVTQTPKHLITATGQRVTLRCSPRSGDLSVYWYQQSLDQGLQFLIQYYNGEERAKGNILERFSAQQFPDLHSELNLSSLELGDSALYFCASSWTGGYSGELFFGEGSRLTVL.

The CDR3 protein is CASSEGPEKRYEQFF. The DNA of the CDR3 is TGTGCCAGCTCAGAGGGTCCGGAAAAGCGCTATGAGCAGTTCTTC. V and J are TRBV18 and TRBJ2-1, with D maybe TRBD2 (5 bases). Germline V lookup: CDR1 KGHSH, CDR2 LQKENI. The CDR3 totals 15 residues. V lost 5 bases, J lost 8 bases, and 19 bases lay in between.

This clonotype was picked up many times. The chain is built from TRBV5-1 and TRBJ2-5; D is undetermined. The CDR3 contains 11 residues. V lost 2 bases and J 8 bases, leaving 7 bases between the germline ends. Per germline, CDR1 SGHRS and CDR2 YFSETQ. The DNA of the CDR3 is TGCGCCAGCAGCTTTGCAGTTACCCAGTACTTC. Translating it yields CASSFAVTQYF.

The J gene is TRBJ2-2, the V gene TRBV6-2 or TRBV6-3, with 10 bases lining up with TRBD1. The CDR3 runs 16 residues. Germline CDR1 reads MNHEY; CDR2 reads SVGEGT. The V gene end was trimmed by 5 bases and the J gene end by 4 bases; junction bases not matched to a gene: 7. The CDR3 bases are TGTGCCAGCAGTCAAATTGACAGGGGGCTCACCGGGGAGCTGTTTTTT. Its protein product is CASSQIDRGLTGELFF.

This clonotype was observed many times. The chain combines TRBV12-3 or TRBV12-4 with TRBJ2-3; tentative D call: TRBD2 (6 bases). This CDR3 contains 14 residues. V lost 6 bases, J lost 4 bases, and 14 bases lay in between. The CDR3 here is CASSPNPSADTQYF. In DNA, the CDR3 is TGTGCCAGCAGCCCCAATCCTAGCGCAGATACGCAGTATTTT.

This clonotype occurred many times. This sequence joins TRBV5-1 and TRBJ2-7, with a weak D call TRBD1 (6 bases). V was pared by 4 bases and J by 8 bases, with 19 bases between. The CDR3 length is 14 residues. The V gene's germline CDR1 is SGHRS and CDR2 YFSETQ. The CDR3 DNA reads as TGCGCCAGCAGCCCCGAACCGGACAGTCAGAAGCAGTACTTC. It yields the protein CASSPEPDSQKQYF.

The table lists this clonotype with many counts. J is TRBJ2-1 and V is TRBV12-3 or TRBV12-4; D call uncertain. V shed 0 bases and J shed 4 bases, with 16 bases lying between them. The CDR3 sequence is 17 residues long. The CDR3 here is CASSLALGGPAYNEQFF. The DNA of the CDR3 is TGTGCCAGCAGTTTAGCGCTCGGCGGTCCCGCTTACAATGAGCAGTTCTTC.